This TCR beta chain is drawn from a study of T-cell reconstitution after alpha-beta-depleted transplantation in children. For TCRbeta, the library was prepared with unique molecular identifiers. TCRdb re-called the PCR reads through MiXCR, storing one row per CDR3 protein. The sample carries fewer than 550,000 distinct CDR3 sequences, over 9.5% recorded once. Study-wide points: Several hundred graft clones that had expanded were reportedly the source of alpha-beta T cells about two months after transplant. Recipient T cells and thymic progenitors that survived were the source of the high TCRbeta diversity seen at day 60 in some patients.

This clonotype was found many times. The antigen is undetermined. The starting material was PBMCs, obtained before TCRalphabeta/CD19-depleted stem cell transplant. The clonotype originates from a child aged 2-15 years with inherited bone marrow failure, due to receive a stem cell transplant.

The CDR3 sequence is CAISGMGQPFYEQYF. The CDR3 DNA is TGTGCCATCAGTGGCATGGGACAACCCTTCTACGAGCAGTACTTC. The rearrangement joins TRBV10-3 to TRBJ2-7; D might be TRBD1 (6 bases). Germline CDR1 and CDR2: ENHRY and SYGVKD. V lost 4 bases and J 3 bases, leaving 16 bases between the germline ends. The CDR3 length is 15 residues.